One and the same sample provided the 5 T cell receptor beta chains below, sequenced in a study of cytomegalovirus exposure and HLA in healthy donors. Researchers ran the PCR with 60 Vbeta and 13 Jbeta primers. Generated by immunoSEQ multiplex PCR, the TCRdb table keeps only in-frame clones and is missing some. The sample holds 180,000 or so clones, 75% to 85% seen once. The sample taken for sequencing was PBMCs. All receptors come from a man aged 18 to 30 in good health and CMV-seronegative.

This chain joins TRBV27 and TRBJ2-5, with 7 bases matching TRBD1. The J call may be faulty, since TRBJ2-7 better matches the DNA end. The germline V gene has CDR1 MNHEY and CDR2 SMNVEV (reference sequence). This CDR3 region has 14 residues. CDR3 bases: TGTGCCAGCAGTTTCGACAGGGATAATCGCGAGCAGTACTTC. This translates into CASSFDRDNREQYF.

This clone occurred a few times. This chain uses TRBV6-5 with TRBJ2-5; 7 positions agree with TRBD2. Losses at the gene ends were 8 bases for V and 3 bases for J; bases not matched to a gene: 12. Germline loops: CDR1 MNHEY, CDR2 SVGAGI. The CDR3 has 15 residues. The CDR3 sequence: CASGPTLAMKETQYF. For the CDR3, the DNA is TGTGCCAGCGGACCAACACTAGCGATGAAAGAGACCCAGTACTTC.

The rearrangement links TRBV19 to TRBJ1-3; no clear D gene. Germline lookup yields CDR1 LNHDA and CDR2 SQIVND (reference sequence). The V end was cut by 3 bases, the J end by 2 bases, with 11 bases between. CDR3 length: 15 residues. The CDR3 protein is CASSMGQATGNTIYF. The DNA of the CDR3 is TGTGCCAGTAGTATGGGCCAGGCTACTGGAAACACCATATATTTT.

This clone has a single count. The rearrangement links TRBV20-1 to TRBJ1-2; D unclear. V shed 6 bases and J shed 1 base, with 6 bases lying between them. Germline CDR1 is DFQATT and CDR2 is SNEGSKA (reference sequence). This CDR3 contains 11 residues. The chain's CDR3 is CSATDNYGYTF. The CDR3 DNA sequence: TGCAGTGCCACAGATAACTATGGCTACACCTTC.

The chain uses TRBV30 and TRBJ2-2, with D tentatively TRBD2 (6 bases). Trimming stripped 5 bases from V and 6 bases from J, with 10 bases between. The CDR3 contains 12 residues. From germline, CDR1 is GTSNPN and CDR2 SVGIG (reference sequence). This CDR3 is CAWGDFSGELFF. The CDR3 bases are TGTGCCTGGGGGGACTTCTCCGGGGAGCTGTTTTTT.